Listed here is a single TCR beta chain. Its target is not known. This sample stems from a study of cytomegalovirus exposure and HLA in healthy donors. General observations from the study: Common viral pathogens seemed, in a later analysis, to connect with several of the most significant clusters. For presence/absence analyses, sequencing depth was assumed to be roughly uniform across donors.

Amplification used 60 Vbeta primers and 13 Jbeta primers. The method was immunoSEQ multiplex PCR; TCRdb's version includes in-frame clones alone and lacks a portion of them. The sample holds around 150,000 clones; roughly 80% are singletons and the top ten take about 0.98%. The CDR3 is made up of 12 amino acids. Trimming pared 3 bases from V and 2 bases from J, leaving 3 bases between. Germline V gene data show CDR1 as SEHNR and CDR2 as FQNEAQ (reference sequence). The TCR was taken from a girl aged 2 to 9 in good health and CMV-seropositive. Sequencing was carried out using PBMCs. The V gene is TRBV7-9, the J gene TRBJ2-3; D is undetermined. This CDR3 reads CASSFYTDTQYF. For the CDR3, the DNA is TGTGCCAGCAGCTTCTACACAGATACGCAGTATTTT.